The 31 T cell receptor beta chains given below trace back to one sample, sequenced in a study of neurological immune-mediated disorders (dated by TCRdb to 2018 to 2020). Library generation was performed with 5' RACE. TCRdb shows the sequencer as Illumina HiSeq 2500. The public reads were run again by TCRdb, first through fastp at Q25 and then through MiXCR, and only productive beta chains were kept. CDR3 protein duplicates are merged, each entry listing the most common genes and DNA. The sample table shows nearly 60,000 distinct CDR3 sequences, and 3% to 4.5% are seen once. Around 3.1% of the sample is in the top ten clones. Material for sequencing was PBMCs. These receptors came from a woman in her thirties with multiple sclerosis.

At least ten counts were recorded for this clonotype. The rearrangement links TRBV7-6 to TRBJ2-3, with no clear D. The V gene's germline CDR1 is SGHVS and CDR2 FNYEAQ. CDR3 length equals 14 residues. Between the trimmed V and J ends, which lost 0 bases and 5 bases, there was a span of 9 bases. The CDR3 bases are TGTGCCAGCAGCTTAGCCCCCCGAGGAGATACGCAGTATTTT. Its translation is CASSLAPRGDTQYF.

In its sample, this clonotype was seen many times. CDR3 region: CSASRAGLVNEQFF. The CDR3 DNA follows: TGCAGTGCTAGTCGGGCGGGGCTTGTCAATGAGCAGTTCTTC. This chain connects TRBV20-1 to TRBJ2-1; TRBD2 is a possible D gene (6 bases). V was clipped by 3 bases and J by 6 bases, with 15 bases between them. Germline CDR1 DFQATT, CDR2 SNEGSKA (reference sequence). This CDR3 has 14 amino acids.

Ten or more counts support this clonotype. The chain couples TRBV7-9 to TRBJ1-2, with a tentative D call TRBD1 (5 bases). The V and J ends lost 5 bases and 3 bases respectively, with 19 bases between them. CDR3 length: 16 residues. Germline V lookup: CDR1 SEHNR, CDR2 FQNEAQ (reference sequence). In DNA form, the CDR3 reads TGTGCCAGCAGCCCTACAGGAGCCAGAGGAGACTATGGCTACACCTTC. It encodes CASSPTGARGDYGYTF.

In its sample, this clonotype was seen a few times. The J gene is TRBJ2-7, the V gene TRBV20-1; 7 bases are shared with TRBD2. The CDR3 extends over 15 amino acids. V shed 0 bases, J shed 2 bases, and the junction held 7 bases outside the gene matches. Germline-derived CDR1 and CDR2 are DFQATT and SNEGSKA (reference sequence). The CDR3 is CSARDSKRGTYEQYF. CDR3 in DNA: TGCAGTGCTAGAGATTCTAAGCGGGGAACCTACGAGCAGTACTTC.

The chain couples TRBV29-1 to TRBJ2-2; no clear D gene. This CDR3 has 10 amino acids. From germline, CDR1 is SQVTM and CDR2 ANQGSEA. The ends were cut back, 4 bases at V and 7 bases at J, with 4 bases in the middle. For the CDR3, the DNA is TGCAGCGTTGGTGACGGGGAGCTGTTTTTT. Protein: CSVGDGELFF.

This clonotype was seen at least ten times. V usage is TRBV4-3 and J usage is TRBJ2-3; D gene uncertain. The CDR3 sequence is 16 residues long. V lost 1 base, J lost 2 bases, and 13 bases lay in between. The germline gives CDR1 LGHNA, CDR2 YSLEER. The CDR3 here is CASSQGGRLVTDTQYF. The DNA for the CDR3 is TGCGCCAGCAGCCAAGGAGGCAGGCTCGTCACAGATACGCAGTATTTT.

This clonotype was seen many times. V gene TRBV4-1 combines with J gene TRBJ1-2; the match to TRBD1 covers 9 bases. The CDR3 runs to 15 residues. The J segment lost 4 bases and the V segment lost 2 bases, leaving 5 bases of the junction unmatched. Germline V lookup: CDR1 MGHRA, CDR2 YSYEKL. CDR3 amino acids: CASSQPTGGGYGYTF. The CDR3 DNA is TGCGCCAGCAGCCAACCGACAGGGGGAGGCTATGGCTACACCTTC.

This clonotype was seen ten or more times. The rearrangement links TRBV20-1 to TRBJ2-1; 9 positions agree with TRBD2. The CDR3 runs to 15 residues. Trimming cost V 5 bases and J 6 bases; bases outside gene matches: 11. Per germline, CDR1 DFQATT and CDR2 SNEGSKA (reference sequence). The CDR3 DNA reads as TGCAGTGCTCCCCAAGGGACTAGCAGGTTCAATGAGCAGTTCTTC. It codes for CSAPQGTSRFNEQFF.

The table lists this clonotype with many counts. V and J are TRBV6-6 and TRBJ1-1; D ambiguous. V was shortened by 0 bases and J by 5 bases, with 13 bases between the two germline ends. CDR3 length: 15 residues. Germline V CDR1 and CDR2: MNHNY, SVGAGI (reference sequence). The CDR3 spells CASSYSSDLGTEAFF. In DNA form, the CDR3 reads TGTGCCAGCAGTTACTCATCCGACCTGGGGACTGAAGCTTTCTTT.

In this sample, this clonotype turned up many times. The chain recombines TRBV20-1 with TRBJ2-1, with D possibly being TRBD2 (6 bases). Trimming shortened V by 3 bases and J by 4 bases, and 19 bases separated the two germline ends. The germline gives CDR1 DFQATT, CDR2 SNEGSKA (reference sequence). CDR3 length: 16 amino acids. The CDR3 is CSARAPGPGTYNEQFF. The CDR3, as DNA: TGCAGTGCTAGGGCACCGGGCCCTGGGACTTACAATGAGCAGTTCTTC.

This clonotype appeared many times. The junction shows a germline mismatch at one end, possibly a read error. This chain connects TRBV15 to TRBJ1-6, with D perhaps matching TRBD1 (5 bases). CDR1 and CDR2 from the germline V gene are LNHNV and YYDKDF (reference sequence). CDR3 length: 14 amino acids. CDR3 in amino acids: CATSRGRDNSPLNF. The DNA of the CDR3 is TGTGCCACCAGCCGGGGACGGGATAATTCACCCCTCAACTTT. Combining the CDR3 with reference TRBV15 and TRBJ1-6 gives the whole variable domain DAMVIQNPRYQVTQFGKPVTLSCSQTLNHNVMYWYQQKSSQAPKLLFHYYDKDFNNEADTPDNFQSRRPNTSFCFLDIRSPGLGDTAMYLCATSRGRDNSPLNFGNGTRLTVT.

Comments on this clonotype: Sequence at one end of the junction differs from germline and may be a read error. This chain joins TRBV29-1 and TRBJ2-4; 8 bases are a match to TRBD1. The germline gives CDR1 SQVTM, CDR2 ANQGSEA. There are 15 residues in the CDR3. The CDR3 bases are TGCAGCGTTGGCGACAGGGGCGGCTACAAAAAAATTCAGTACTTC. Its translation: CSVGDRGGYKKIQYF.

This clonotype occurred many times. The genes are TRBV5-1 and TRBJ2-5; 9 positions match TRBD2. Losses at the gene ends were 6 bases for V and 2 bases for J; bases not matched to a gene: 5. Germline V gene lookup returns CDR1 SGHRS and CDR2 YFSETQ. The CDR3 is 14 amino acids. CDR3: CASNPAGGQETQYF. The CDR3 nucleotides read TGCGCCAGCAACCCAGCGGGAGGTCAAGAGACCCAGTACTTC.

This clonotype was counted many times. The genes are TRBV9 and TRBJ2-7; no firm D call. Trimming took 4 bases from V and 0 from J, leaving 8 bases between them. CDR3 length equals 13 residues. Germline values: CDR1 SGDLS, CDR2 YYNGEE. CDR3 nucleotides: TGTGCCAGCAGCCCCGCCTACTCCTACGAGCAGTACTTC. This codes for CASSPAYSYEQYF.

This clonotype has a count of ten or more. In DNA form, the CDR3 reads TGTGCCAGCGTTGCTAGCGGGGGGCAAGAGACCCAGTACTTC. It codes for CASVASGGQETQYF. The chain has TRBV7-6 and TRBJ2-5; TRBD2 matches at 11 bases. This CDR3 has 14 amino acids. In germline, CDR1 is SGHVS, CDR2 FNYEAQ. V lost 8 bases, J lost 2 bases, and 4 bases stayed unmatched.

This clonotype was counted many times. The J gene is TRBJ1-6, the V gene TRBV10-3, with 7 bases aligning to TRBD1. The germline V gene encodes CDR1 ENHRY and CDR2 SYGVKD. The junction had 12 bases not matched to a gene; V was cut back by 8 bases and J by 5 bases. The length of the CDR3 is 16 residues. The DNA for the CDR3 is TGTGCCATCGGGCCACAGGGGCTCGCTAATAATTCACCCCTCCACTTT. Its translation: CAIGPQGLANNSPLHF.

This clonotype has at least ten counts. The chain has TRBV5-6 and TRBJ2-1, with D perhaps matching TRBD2 (5 bases). CDR1 and CDR2 (germline): SGHDT, YYEEEE. The length of the CDR3 is 11 residues. V lost 0 bases to trimming and J lost 15 bases, with 10 bases between them. CDR3 region: CASSLAGRAFF. The CDR3 DNA is TGTGCCAGCAGCTTGGCGGGGAGAGCGTTCTTC.

Ten or more counts support this clonotype. The chain is built from TRBV20-1 and TRBJ1-3; D ambiguous. This CDR3 is built from 14 residues. Germline V gives CDR1 DFQATT, CDR2 SNEGSKA (reference sequence). Trimming removed 3 bases from V and 4 bases from J, with 13 bases in between. CDR3 sequence reads: CSASPGGRGNTIYF. The CDR3 DNA follows: TGCAGTGCTAGTCCCGGAGGCAGGGGAAACACCATATATTTT.

The table lists this clonotype with many counts. This chain links TRBV20-1 with TRBJ2-7; TRBD2 agrees at 9 bases. CDR1 is DFQATT, CDR2 SNEGSKA, per germline (reference sequence). CDR3 length equals 15 residues. With V trimmed by 0 bases and J by 7 bases, 10 bases remained unmatched. The CDR3 is CSAREGAGGRGEQYF. The CDR3 DNA is TGCAGTGCTAGAGAGGGAGCGGGAGGCCGCGGGGAGCAGTACTTC.

In this sample, this clonotype turned up many times. The rearrangement links TRBV12-3 or TRBV12-4 to TRBJ2-1, with D possibly matching TRBD2 (6 bases). The length of the CDR3 is 13 residues. Trimming shortened V by 2 bases and J by 6 bases, and 8 bases separated the two germline ends. CDR3 DNA: TGTGCCAGCAGTTTAAGGACTACCAATGAGCAGTTCTTC. It specifies CASSLRTTNEQFF.

This clonotype has at least ten counts. This chain links TRBV6-1 with TRBJ2-7; 8 nucleotides match TRBD1. The germline V gene encodes CDR1 MNHNS and CDR2 SASEGT. Trimming cost V 3 bases and J 5 bases; bases outside gene matches: 6. The CDR3 contains 14 residues. CDR3 bases: TGTGCCAGCAGTGACTACAGGGGGATCAACGAGCAGTACTTC. As protein: CASSDYRGINEQYF.

For this clonotype: Germline is not matched at one junction end, which may reflect a read error. The CDR3 sequence: CASSSTGTPRSNQPQNF. The CDR3 region has the DNA TGTGCCAGCAGCTCCACAGGGACGCCACGGAGCAATCAGCCCCAGAATTTT. The V call is TRBV7-8, the J call TRBJ1-5; D is possibly TRBD1 (6 bases). The germline V gene encodes CDR1 SGHVS and CDR2 FQNEAQ. The CDR3 spans 17 residues.

This clonotype was detected ten times or more. CDR3 DNA: TGCAGTGCGACACCCTTCGGGCTAGCGGGGGACTCCTACGAGCAGTACTTC. It encodes CSATPFGLAGDSYEQYF. The chain combines TRBV20-1 with TRBJ2-7; 10 nucleotides match TRBD2. Per the germline V gene, CDR1 is DFQATT and CDR2 is SNEGSKA (reference sequence). V was clipped by 6 bases and J by 0 bases; unmatched bases: 14. This CDR3 region has 17 residues.

This clonotype was seen repeatedly, ten times or more. The rearrangement links TRBV12-3 or TRBV12-4 to TRBJ1-1; a weak D match, TRBD1 (6 bases). The CDR3 is made up of 12 amino acids. V lost 5 bases to trimming and J lost 8 bases, with 12 bases between them. CDR3 in DNA: TGTGCCAGCAGTCGGGATACAGGGGAAGCTTTCTTT. It codes for CASSRDTGEAFF.

A single count supports this clonotype. Since no conserved phenylalanine or tryptophan closes the CDR3, a read error is the likely cause. J is TRBJ2-5 and V is TRBV5-6; TRBD1 is a possible D gene (5 bases). V was pared by 3 bases and J by 4 bases, with 16 bases between. The CDR3 spans 15 residues. Germline lookup yields CDR1 SGHDT and CDR2 YYEEEE. CDR3: CASSSSAQVRETQYN. CDR3 nucleotides: TGTGCCAGCAGCTCTTCGGCACAGGTTCGAGAGACCCAGTACAAC.

This clonotype was counted many times. The rearrangement uses TRBV13 and TRBJ1-1, with D possibly being TRBD1 (6 bases). Trimming removed 4 bases from V and 6 bases from J, with 12 bases in between. CDR3 length: 13 amino acids. Germline CDR1 is PRHDT and CDR2 is FYEKMQ (reference sequence). This CDR3 reads CASSSLGGPEAFF. CDR3 nucleotides: TGTGCCAGCAGCTCGTTAGGGGGACCTGAAGCTTTCTTT.

Ten or more counts support this clonotype. J is TRBJ2-3 and V is TRBV4-1, with TRBD1 as a possible D gene (5 bases). CDR1 is MGHRA and CDR2 is YSYEKL in the germline V gene. V lost 4 bases and J lost 5, with 10 bases in between. The CDR3 has 13 residues. The CDR3 protein is CASSPQGIDTQYF. Here the CDR3 DNA reads TGCGCCAGCAGCCCTCAGGGTATAGATACGCAGTATTTT.

This clonotype was seen many times. J is TRBJ1-1 and V is TRBV5-5; weak D call: TRBD1 (6 bases). CDR3 size: 19 residues. V lost 2 bases and J 0 bases, leaving 23 bases between the germline ends. CDR1 SGHKS and CDR2 YYEKEE come from the germline V gene (reference sequence). The CDR3 spells CASSFGPTGFAPLNTEAFF. DNA of the CDR3: TGTGCCAGCAGCTTCGGCCCAACAGGGTTTGCCCCTCTGAACACTGAAGCTTTCTTT.

This clonotype was seen repeatedly, ten times or more. V usage is TRBV20-1 and J usage is TRBJ2-3, with 15 bases lining up with TRBD2. The germline gives CDR1 DFQATT, CDR2 SNEGSKA (reference sequence). This CDR3 is 17 amino acids long. In DNA form, the CDR3 reads TGCAGCACGCCGGGACTAGCGGGGGGACTAAGCACAGATACGCAGTATTTT. Protein: CSTPGLAGGLSTDTQYF.

The chain couples TRBV19 to TRBJ1-1; TRBD1 matches at 9 bases. Germline V gives CDR1 LNHDA, CDR2 SQIVND (reference sequence). With V trimmed by 4 bases and J by 0 bases, 0 bases remained unmatched. The CDR3 runs to 14 residues. The CDR3 sequence is CASSRQGVNTEAFF. In nucleotides, the CDR3 is TGTGCCAGTAGTAGACAGGGGGTGAACACTGAAGCTTTCTTT.

This clonotype has at least ten counts. Germline is not matched at one junction end, which may reflect a read error. CDR3 residues: CSARSTGGGFERQPQNF. DNA of the CDR3: TGCAGTGCTAGATCGACAGGGGGTGGATTTGAGAGGCAGCCCCAGAATTTT. The rearrangement joins TRBV20-1 to TRBJ1-5; 9 positions match TRBD1. CDR3 length: 17 amino acids. CDR1 DFQATT and CDR2 SNEGSKA come from the germline V gene (reference sequence).